The clone carrying this T cell receptor beta chain was counted between two and nine times. Its target is unknown. Averaging roughly 120 mL, one heparinised blood draw came from each individual donor. Since all of the isolated RNA was reverse transcribed, expressed TCRB transcripts were what got sequenced. The protocol was immunoSEQ multiplex PCR, while the TCRdb copy is restricted to in-frame clones and leaves out a portion. The repertoire includes a few hundred thousand clones, over 8.5% of them detected once, and roughly 0.54% sits in the top ten. Trimming pared 6 bases from V and 0 bases from J, leaving 18 bases between. CDR1 is SNHLY, CDR2 FYNNEI, per germline. CDR3 length: 17 residues. These data come from a study of beta chain features in type 1 diabetes. Regarding the study as a whole: Type 1 diabetes patients showed a moderate but significant shortening of TCRB CDR3s in all four CD4+ subsets.

The chain employs TRBV2 and TRBJ1-3, with D uncertain. The sample taken for sequencing was central memory CD4+ T cells from blood. The TCR originated in a man aged 25-45 years with type 1 diabetes. The CDR3 DNA reads as TGTGCCAGCAGCCCTTTCGCCTACGTGAGCTCTGGAAACACCATATATTTT. Residues: CASSPFAYVSSGNTIYF.